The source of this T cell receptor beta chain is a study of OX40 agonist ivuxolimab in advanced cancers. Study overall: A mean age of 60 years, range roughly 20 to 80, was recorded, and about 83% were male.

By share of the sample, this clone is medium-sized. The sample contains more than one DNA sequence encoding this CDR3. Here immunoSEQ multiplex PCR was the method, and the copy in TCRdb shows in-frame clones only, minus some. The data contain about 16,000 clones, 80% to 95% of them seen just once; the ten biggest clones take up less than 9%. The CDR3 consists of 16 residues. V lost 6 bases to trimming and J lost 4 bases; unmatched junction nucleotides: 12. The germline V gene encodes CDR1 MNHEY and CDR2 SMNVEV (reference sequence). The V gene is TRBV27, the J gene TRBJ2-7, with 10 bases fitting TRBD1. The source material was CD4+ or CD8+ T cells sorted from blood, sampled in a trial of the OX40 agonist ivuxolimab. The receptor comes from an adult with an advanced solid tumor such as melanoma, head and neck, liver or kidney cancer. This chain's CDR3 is CASSLSPGTGAYEQYF. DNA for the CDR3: TGTGCCAGCAGCCTATCTCCGGGGACAGGGGCGTACGAGCAGTACTTC.